This TCR beta chain stems from a study of blood T cell repertoires in COVID-19. Study at large: Material from acute and convalescent COVID-19 was sourced from the United States, Italy and Spain.

Researchers sorted participants into cohorts using their self-reported clinical history. The CDR3 loop spans 15 amino acids. In germline, CDR1 is SEHNR, CDR2 FQNEAQ (reference sequence). V was pared by 1 base and J by 3 bases, with 4 bases of the junction left unmatched. Sequencing was performed with immunoSEQ multiplex PCR; in TCRdb, only in-frame clones are kept and a portion is missing. The table has around 310,000 clones, approximately 88% seen once. The sequencing input was PBMCs or T cells enriched from blood (not recorded which). The receptor comes from a man aged 25 to 40 who had recovered from COVID-19. This chain uses TRBV7-9 with TRBJ2-5; TRBD2 matches 8 bases. The CDR3 sequence is CASSLGSGGKETQYF. Here the CDR3 DNA reads TGTGCCAGCAGCTTAGGTTCGGGGGGGAAAGAGACCCAGTACTTC.